This T cell receptor (beta chain) originates from a study of T-cell memory formation after mild COVID-19. The overall study: The two donors had largely donor-specific TCR clusters.

The CDR3 has 17 amino acids. CDR1 is LNHDA and CDR2 is SQIVND in the germline V gene (reference sequence). The junction had 7 bases not matched to a gene; V was cut back by 2 bases and J by 1 base. The TCR alpha and TCR beta cDNA libraries, bearing sample barcodes and UMIs, were generated by 5'RACE using constant-segment primers. TCRdb re-derived calls from the 5' RACE reads in MiXCR, one entry per CDR3 protein. Among around 13,000 distinct CDR3 sequences listed, 16% were seen once. This clonotype originated in a young man who had mild COVID-19 (a few samples of this study predate the infection). Cell type and time point are not known. The chain couples TRBV19 to TRBJ1-2, with 10 bases that match TRBD1. The sequenced sample was PBMCs or a T cell subset sorted from them (not recorded which). In DNA, the CDR3 is TGTGCCAGTAGTATACAGTACCGGGACAGGGGTAACTATGGCTACACCTTC. This codes for CASSIQYRDRGNYGYTF.